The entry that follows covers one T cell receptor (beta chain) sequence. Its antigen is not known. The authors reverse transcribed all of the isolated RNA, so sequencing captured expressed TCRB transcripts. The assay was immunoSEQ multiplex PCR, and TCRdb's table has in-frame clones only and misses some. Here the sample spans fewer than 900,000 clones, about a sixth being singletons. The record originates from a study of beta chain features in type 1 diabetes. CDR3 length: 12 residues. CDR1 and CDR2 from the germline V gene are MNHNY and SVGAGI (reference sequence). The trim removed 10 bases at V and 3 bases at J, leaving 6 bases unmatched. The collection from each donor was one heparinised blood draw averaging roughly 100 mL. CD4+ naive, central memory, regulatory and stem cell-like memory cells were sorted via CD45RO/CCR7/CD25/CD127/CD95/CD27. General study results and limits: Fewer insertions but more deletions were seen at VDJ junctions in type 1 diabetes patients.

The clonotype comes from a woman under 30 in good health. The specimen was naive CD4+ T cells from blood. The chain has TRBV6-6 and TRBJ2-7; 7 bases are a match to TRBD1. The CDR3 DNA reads TGTGCCACCCAGACAGGGAGCTACGAGCAGTACTTC. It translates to CATQTGSYEQYF.